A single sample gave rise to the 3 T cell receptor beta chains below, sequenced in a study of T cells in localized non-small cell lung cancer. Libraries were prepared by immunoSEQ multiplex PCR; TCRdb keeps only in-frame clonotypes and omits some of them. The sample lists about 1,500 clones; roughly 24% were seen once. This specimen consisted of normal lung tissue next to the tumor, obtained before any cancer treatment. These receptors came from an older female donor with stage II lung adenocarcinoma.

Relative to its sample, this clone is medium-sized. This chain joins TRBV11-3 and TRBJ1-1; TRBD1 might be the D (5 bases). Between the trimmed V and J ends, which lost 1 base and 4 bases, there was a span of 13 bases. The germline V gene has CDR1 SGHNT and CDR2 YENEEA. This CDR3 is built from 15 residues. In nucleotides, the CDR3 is TGTGCCAGCAGCTTAGGGGGGGGTGAGCGCACTGAAGCTTTCTTT. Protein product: CASSLGGGERTEAFF.

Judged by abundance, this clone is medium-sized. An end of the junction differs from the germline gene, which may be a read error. CDR3 region: CASSLGQLGDEQFF. CDR3 DNA sequence: TGTGCTAGCAGCTTGGGACAGCTCGGCGATGAGCAGTTCTTC. The chain combines TRBV11-3 with TRBJ2-1; 7 bases match TRBD1. The germline CDR1 and CDR2 sequences are SGHNT and YENEEA. The CDR3 has 14 amino acids.

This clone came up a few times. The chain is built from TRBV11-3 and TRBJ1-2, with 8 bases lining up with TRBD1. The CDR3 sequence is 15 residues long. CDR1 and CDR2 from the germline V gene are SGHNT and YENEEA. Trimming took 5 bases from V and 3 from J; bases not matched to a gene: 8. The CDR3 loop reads CASSRGGQVYYGYTF. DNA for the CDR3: TGTGCCAGCAGCCGTGGGGGACAGGTCTACTATGGCTACACCTTC.